This paragraph covers one TCR beta chain sequence. The antigen is unknown. The source of the thymus tissue was resections taken during corrective heart surgery. Immunologically healthy infants in Finland undergoing congenital heart defect surgery were the donors. The sample is drawn from a study of human thymus T cells. V was pared by 8 bases and J by 0 bases, with 24 bases of the junction left unmatched. Per the germline V gene, CDR1 is LNHNV and CDR2 is YYDKDF (reference sequence). This CDR3 is 21 amino acids long. Study-level findings and limits: Related work found strong thymic repertoire overlap between unrelated individuals. It looked as if thymic and blood repertoires used V and J genes in a biased way.

This table comes from immunoSEQ multiplex PCR, and its TCRdb copy is limited to in-frame clones, with some not included. This sample yields tens of thousands of clones, of which 85% to 95% are seen a single time; under 0.04% belongs to the top ten. This clonotype was sampled from a girl younger than two with a congenital heart defect but otherwise immunologically healthy. Specimen: thymus tissue. The genes are TRBV15 and TRBJ2-3; 9 nucleotides match TRBD1. The CDR3 region is CATRDRAPYGSSPTSTDTQYF. The CDR3 DNA sequence: TGTGCCACCCGGGACAGGGCTCCCTATGGTTCTAGTCCTACCAGCACAGATACGCAGTATTTT. The full variable domain, its missing parts supplied by reference TRBV15 and TRBJ2-3, is DAMVIQNPRYQVTQFGKPVTLSCSQTLNHNVMYWYQQKSSQAPKLLFHYYDKDFNNEADTPDNFQSRRPNTSFCFLDIRSPGLGDTAMYLCATRDRAPYGSSPTSTDTQYFGPGTRLTVL.